This TCR beta chain was obtained from a study of cytomegalovirus exposure and HLA in healthy donors (dated by TCRdb to the late 2010s). With regard to the full study: An earlier analysis of approximately 550 of the donors reported 276 Gb of sequence data and 117 million unique TCR beta sequences from around 200 million T cells. The study used immunosequencing to profile the T cell repertoires of 666 subjects and linked those repertoires to cytomegalovirus serostatus. A later analysis re-analyzed previously published TCR beta repertoires from hundreds of donors and added high-resolution HLA genotyping to study TCR occurrence patterns. Typing coverage differed by locus: A, B, C, DRB1 and DQB1 were typed in roughly 620-630 donors, DQA1 in about 550, DPA1 in around 610, and DPB1 in around 490. Alongside the repertoire data, information on donor age, sex, ethnicity and CMV serostatus was compiled. The study was designed to test whether signatures of past pathogen exposure could be identified by cataloging public T cell receptors. Both class I and class II loci were covered by HLA typing, at four-digit resolution. High-throughput TCR immunosequencing, statistical association of individual TCRs with disease status, and machine learning were combined to predict cytomegalovirus infection status. Along with the roughly 700-subject first cohort, a separate validation cohort of over 90 different subjects was used. The genetic ancestry cluster associated with self-reported Caucasian donors included 81% of the 300 to 450 genotyped donors. A handful of DR-DQ haplotypes were handled as single units for association and clustering because linkage in the cohort was strong. An earlier analysis of around 540 of the donors applied high-throughput TCR beta sequencing to assess whether each TCR beta V gene segment acted as functional or pseudogenic. Every repertoire in the discovery cohort had been generated on one and the same sequencing platform. An early release that covered about 600 HLA-typed donors contained about 300 gigabases of sequencing data and about 93 million unique TCR sequences. A later genetic analysis took genome-wide SNP genotypes for about three fifths of the 666 donors and used that subset as a discovery cohort. Among about 390 genotyped donors of the cohort, an average of 235,054 unique TCR beta nucleotide sequences were sequenced per donor, roughly 20% of them non-productive. Rather than using new phenotypic data, the later analysis identified candidate immune exposures from TCR beta sequences and from how often those sequences occurred across donors.

The cohort consisted of some 670 healthy bone marrow donors. All cohort members were sampled while nominally healthy, although unrecorded immune exposures were likely present. The donor was CMV seropositive and belonged to the group of around 300 seropositive cohort members. Every donor gave a peripheral blood sample, and the peripheral blood mononuclear cells from that sample were used for TCR beta sequencing. Genomic DNA extraction from the blood cell samples was performed with the Qiagen DNeasy Blood Extraction Kit. On the study overall, not on this receptor specifically: Specific HLA alleles were associated with 15,000 to 20,000 TCR beta sequences at a false discovery rate of 0.05 in a later analysis. A further reported finding was that TCR beta sequences accurately predicted the HLA-A and HLA-B alleles for most subjects in the first cohort. Broadly in line with IMGT annotations, most TCR beta V segments showed up in productive rearrangements about 87% or about 30% of the time in an earlier analysis of some 590 of the donors. Several of the top co-occurrence clusters appeared to be linked to parvovirus B19, influenza, CMV and Epstein-Barr virus, according to a later analysis. Presence/absence analyses assumed roughly uniform sequencing depth across donors, an assumption that may not hold. CMV serostatus was the only immune exposure information available for the cohort. When HLA alleles, especially DR and DQ, strongly co-occurred, attributing TCR associations to individual alleles was difficult. Most TCR sequences were observed very rarely across donors, whereas some public TCRs were present in many individuals. Approximately 16 rarely observed V segments, including chromosome 9 orphons, were excluded from the earlier analysis of 550 to 700 of the donors because counts were too low. In a later genetic analysis, fewer N-insertions in productive TCRs were reported among donors in an Asian-associated ancestry cluster than the approximately 670-donor mean. A later analysis found that HLA-associated TCR beta chains were more clonally expanded and had lower generation probabilities than equally common non-associated chains. Cytomegalovirus status was reported to be diagnosed by the classifier with high specificity and sensitivity in both the original and validation cohorts. V-gene and J-gene trimming of TCR beta chains was associated with a missense DCLRE1C variant in a later genetic analysis, and the association was replicated in an independent cohort. Because HLA typing was missing for some donors at each locus, association tests included only the typed subset. In a later analysis, the rate of TCR association differed among HLA loci, with DRB1 alleles having the most associated TCRs and HLA-C alleles having the fewest. A cluster of highly shared sequence variants was judged likely to be a technical artifact of the sequencing pipeline. A total of 164 TCR beta chains were listed by the study as associated with cytomegalovirus. The cohort was sequenced for TCR beta chains only, and without alpha or paired-chain data the features that could be detected were limited. A later analysis found that most CMV-associated TCR beta chains appeared HLA-restricted, with HLA associations seemingly driven largely by CMV exposure. Linkage disequilibrium might explain the correlated functional status among segregating V segments, but an unknown experimental factor could not be excluded. According to the authors, the approach could potentially be generalized to other disease states and immunological phenotypes. In vitro tests confirmed that three of the cytomegalovirus-associated TCR beta chains recognize cytomegalovirus antigens.

The table lists this clone with a few counts. Its antigen is currently not known. Per-nucleotide qualities are absent, and no much larger clonotype sits a single base away. The library was made by the immunoSEQ multiplex PCR assay. A mixture of 60 forward primers for TCR Vbeta segments and 13 reverse primers for TCR Jbeta segments was used in the multiplex PCR. A multiplex PCR assay on genomic DNA amplified the CDR3 region of rearranged TCR beta genes. The amplified TCR beta libraries were sequenced on the Illumina HiSeq System as 87-base-pair reads. The authors processed their data as follows. Across the 500 to 850 repertoires, a later analysis counted about 81 million unique TCR beta chains, approximately 12 million of which were shared by at least two donors. Raw reads were error-corrected and collapsed into unique sequences with a nearest-neighbor algorithm that merged closely related sequences to remove PCR and sequencing errors. CDR3 sequences were aligned to IMGT reference sequences to assign V, D and J gene segments. For a sequence to be retained, a match of at least six nucleotides to both a V gene segment and a J gene segment was required. Rearrangements were called productive when the CDR3 lacked stop codons and stayed in frame with V and J; all others were non-productive. CDR3 was defined according to IMGT convention as the region running from the second conserved V-encoded cysteine to the conserved J-encoded phenylalanine. The earlier analysis of about 530 of the donors excluded any sequence lacking an unambiguous match to a single V gene segment. An earlier analysis of some 500 of the donors classified V segments as functional when productive rearrangements were above 56.7% and as segregating when the standard deviation between donors was above 5%. To diagnose cytomegalovirus status from the catalog of TCR beta chain sequences, a statistical classification framework was built. In a later analysis, TCR nucleotide sequences were compared against IMGT/GENE-DB human TR gene sequences so that V and J genes could be assigned. The TCRdist pipeline was used in a later analysis to assign CDR3 sequences and most-parsimonious VDJ recombination scenarios. In a later analysis, each TCR beta chain was defined by its CDR3 amino acid sequence together with its V-gene family, and reads without a unique V-gene family were excluded. A later analysis removed several hundred highly shared, low-generation-probability nucleotide sequences to deal with suspected cross-contamination and a sequencing artifact. A later analysis calculated a clonal expansion index for each public chain from normalized within-repertoire ranks of inferred template counts. In a later analysis, generation probabilities were computed with a VDJ recombination model fitted to out-of-frame rearrangements, and the resulting probabilities were checked against IGoR. In a later analysis, TCR-TCR, TCR-HLA and TCR-CMV co-occurrence was scored with hypergeometric tests, and a repertoire-size bias correction was applied to TCR pairs. To estimate false discovery rates, a later analysis permuted the HLA or CMV assignments 20 times. A later analysis grouped co-occurring TCRs with DBSCAN, adding TCRdist sequence similarity when clustering within HLA-allele-positive subsets. Co-occurrence clustering excluded repertoires with fewer than 30,000 or more than 120,000 public chains, plus five with anomalous nucleotide sharing. TCRdb mirrors the immuneACCESS table, restricted to in-frame sequences. Some clones are absent from its copies; in checked studies, under half trace to an unresolved V gene, and the reason for the others is unknown. The DNA gave D and trimming, while V, J and clone size come from that table. The sample table contains 84,000 or so clones; only one count was recorded for about three fifths of them. The ten most abundant clones make up about 5.4% of the sample.

Sequencing used PBMCs. This TCR came from a woman in her thirties in good health and CMV-seropositive.

The encoded CDR3 is CVIGTPSYEQYF. The bases are TGTGTTATCGGGACACCTTCCTACGAGCAGTACTTC. In this chain, TRBV6-1 is recombined with TRBJ2-5; TRBD1 is a possible D gene, resting on 6 matching bases. The J call may be in error: the DNA end matches TRBJ2-7 better. Inclusive of the bounding cysteine and phenylalanine, the CDR3 is 12 residues long. Of all the DNA, just the CDR3 is kept, 36 bases in frame from base 1. CDR1 is given as MNHNS and CDR2 as SASEGT, both from the germline V gene.